Listed here are 5 T cell receptor beta chains from one sample, sequenced in a study of cytomegalovirus exposure and HLA in healthy donors. It was with 60 Vbeta and 13 Jbeta primers that the PCR ran. TCRdb's table, derived via immunoSEQ multiplex PCR, lists solely in-frame clones and lacks some. The sample has about 180,000 clones; around 75% are singletons. The specimen sequenced was PBMCs. The receptors were sampled from a male donor in good health and CMV-seronegative.

The rearrangement links TRBV27 to TRBJ1-6, with unresolved D. CDR1 is MNHEY, CDR2 SMNVEV, per germline (reference sequence). The CDR3 is 13 residues long. Trimming took 3 bases from V and 10 from J, leaving 10 bases between them. Written as DNA, the CDR3 is TGTGCCAGCAGTTTCGAGGCAAGGTCACCCCTCCACTTT. Amino acid sequence: CASSFEARSPLHF.

The rearrangement links TRBV4-1 to TRBJ2-7; 7 nucleotides match TRBD1. This CDR3 is built from 13 residues. J was trimmed by 6 bases and V by 4 bases; bases with no gene match: 6. Germline V lookup: CDR1 MGHRA, CDR2 YSYEKL. The CDR3 region is CASSRTGMGEQYF. The CDR3 region has the DNA TGCGCCAGCAGCCGGACAGGTATGGGCGAGCAGTACTTC.

The chain combines TRBV5-4 with TRBJ2-2, with D possibly matching TRBD1 (5 bases). V was trimmed by 2 bases and J by 1 base, leaving 6 bases between them. Per the germline V gene, CDR1 is SGHNT and CDR2 is YYREEE (reference sequence). The CDR3 spans 14 residues. Here the CDR3 DNA reads TGTGCCAGCAGCTTCCAGGGGAACACCGGGGAGCTGTTTTTT. Protein: CASSFQGNTGELFF.

This clone has just a few counts. The V call is TRBV6-1, the J call TRBJ2-1, with D perhaps matching TRBD1 (6 bases). The CDR3 totals 14 residues. Trimming took 6 bases from V and 2 from J, leaving 11 bases between them. CDR1 is MNHNS and CDR2 is SASEGT in the germline V gene. CDR3 protein: CASSPGEAYNEQFF. The CDR3 region has the DNA TGTGCCAGCAGCCCAGGGGAAGCCTACAATGAGCAGTTCTTC.

The chain couples TRBV6-1 to TRBJ2-2, with 8 positions matching TRBD1. The CDR3 runs 15 residues. Germline CDR1 is MNHNS and CDR2 is SASEGT. Losses at the gene ends were 5 bases for V and 5 bases for J; bases not matched to a gene: 7. CDR3 nucleotide sequence: TGTGCCAGCAGTCCGAGACAGGGGACAACCGGGGAGCTGTTTTTT. It specifies CASSPRQGTTGELFF.